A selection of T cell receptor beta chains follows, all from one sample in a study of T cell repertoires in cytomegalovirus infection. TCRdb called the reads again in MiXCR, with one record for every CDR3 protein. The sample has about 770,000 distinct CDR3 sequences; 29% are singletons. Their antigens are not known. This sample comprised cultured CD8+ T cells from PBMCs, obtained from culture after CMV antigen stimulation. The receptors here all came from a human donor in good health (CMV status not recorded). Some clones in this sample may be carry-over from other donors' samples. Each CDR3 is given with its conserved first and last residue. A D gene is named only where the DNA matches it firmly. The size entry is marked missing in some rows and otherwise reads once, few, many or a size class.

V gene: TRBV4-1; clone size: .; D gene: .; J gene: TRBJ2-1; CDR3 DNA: TGCGCCAGCAGCCAAGTTATAGAACAGGGCCTCGGGCAGTTCTTC; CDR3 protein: CASSQVIEQGLGQFF
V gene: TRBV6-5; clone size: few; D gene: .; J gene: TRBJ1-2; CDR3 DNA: TGTGCCAGCGGCGGGGGGGCGGTTGGCTACACCTTC; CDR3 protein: CASGGGAVGYTF
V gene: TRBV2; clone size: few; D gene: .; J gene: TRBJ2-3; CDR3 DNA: TGTGCCAGCAGAACAGGGATATCTAGCACAGATACGCAGTATTTT; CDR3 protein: CASRTGISSTDTQYF
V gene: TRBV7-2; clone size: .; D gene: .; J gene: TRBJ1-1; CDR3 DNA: TGTGCCAGCAGCTCGTGGGGATCGTCTGAAGCTTTCTTT; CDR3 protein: CASSSWGSSEAFF
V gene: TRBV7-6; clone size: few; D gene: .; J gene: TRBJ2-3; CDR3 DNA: TGTGCCAGCAGCATGACATACCCGTATACGCAGTATTTT; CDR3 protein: CASSMTYPYTQYF
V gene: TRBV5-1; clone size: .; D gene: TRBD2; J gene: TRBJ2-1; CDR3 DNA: TGCGCCAGCAGCCACCCTAGCGGGGGGGCCTGGAATGAGCAGTTCTTC; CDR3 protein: CASSHPSGGAWNEQFF
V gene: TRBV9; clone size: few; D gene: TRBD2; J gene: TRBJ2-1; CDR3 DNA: TGTGCCAGCAGCGTAGATATTTACGGCGGGGGGTACAATGAGCAGTTCTTC; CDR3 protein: CASSVDIYGGGYNEQFF
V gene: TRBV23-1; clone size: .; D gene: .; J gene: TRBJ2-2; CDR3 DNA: TGCGCCAGCAGTCAATCGAAGGCAGGATCGAACACCGGGGAGCTGTTTTTT; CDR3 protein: CASSQSKAGSNTGELFF
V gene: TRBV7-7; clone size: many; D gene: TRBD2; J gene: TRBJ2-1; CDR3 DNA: TGTGCTAGCAGCCCCCGACTAGCGGTCTACAATGAGCAGTTCTTC; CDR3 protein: CASSPRLAVYNEQFF
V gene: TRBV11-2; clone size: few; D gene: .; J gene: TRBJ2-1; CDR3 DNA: TGTGCCAGCAGCGGCCGGGTTGATCCAGACCACAATGAGCAGTTCTTC; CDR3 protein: CASSGRVDPDHNEQFF
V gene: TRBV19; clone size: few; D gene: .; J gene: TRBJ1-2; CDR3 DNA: TGTGCCAGTAGTGCGGGTTGGGCAGGGTCGACTAACTATGGCTACACCTTC; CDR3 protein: CASSAGWAGSTNYGYTF
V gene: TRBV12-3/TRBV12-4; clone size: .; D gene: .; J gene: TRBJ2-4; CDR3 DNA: TGTGCCAGCAGTGGAGAGACAGGATTTAACATTCAGTACTTC; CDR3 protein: CASSGETGFNIQYF
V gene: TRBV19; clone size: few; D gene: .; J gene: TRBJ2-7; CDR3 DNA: TGTGCCAGTAGTATCAACACCTACTACGAGCAGTACTTC; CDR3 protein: CASSINTYYEQYF
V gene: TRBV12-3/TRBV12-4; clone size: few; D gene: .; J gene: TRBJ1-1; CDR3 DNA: TGTGCCAGCAGTTTTCCGAGTCAGCTGAACACTGAAGCTTTCTTT; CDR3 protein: CASSFPSQLNTEAFF
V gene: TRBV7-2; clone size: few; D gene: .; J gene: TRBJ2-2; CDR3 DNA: TGTGCCAGCACCCCTTTTATGACAGGAATATACACCGGGGAGCTGTTTTTT; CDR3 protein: CASTPFMTGIYTGELFF
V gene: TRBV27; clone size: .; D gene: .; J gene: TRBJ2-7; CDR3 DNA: TGTGCCAGCACCCTCAGGACCGAAAATTCCTACGAGCAGTACTTC; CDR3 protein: CASTLRTENSYEQYF
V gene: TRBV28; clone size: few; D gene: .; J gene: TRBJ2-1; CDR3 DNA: TGTGCCAGCAGTTTAACTAGCACCAACAATGAGCAGTTCTTC; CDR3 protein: CASSLTSTNNEQFF
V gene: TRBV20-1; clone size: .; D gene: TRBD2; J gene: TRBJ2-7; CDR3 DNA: TGCAGTGCTCCGGGACTAGCGGGCTACGAGCAGTACTTC; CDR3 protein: CSAPGLAGYEQYF
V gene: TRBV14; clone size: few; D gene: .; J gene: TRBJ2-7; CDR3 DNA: TGTGCCAGCGCCAGCGACGACTACGAGCAGTACTTC; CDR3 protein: CASASDDYEQYF
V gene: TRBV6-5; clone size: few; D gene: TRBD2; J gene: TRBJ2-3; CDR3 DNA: TGTGCCAGCAGTTACTCCCAGACTAGCGGGGGCCGCACAGATACGCAGTATTTT; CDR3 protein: CASSYSQTSGGRTDTQYF
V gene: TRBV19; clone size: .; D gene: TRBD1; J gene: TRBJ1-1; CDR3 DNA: TGTGCCAGTAGCTTCCGGAGACAGGGAAGAACTGAAGCTTTCTTT; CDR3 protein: CASSFRRQGRTEAFF
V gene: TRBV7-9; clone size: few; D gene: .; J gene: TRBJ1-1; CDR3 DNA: TGTGCCAGCAGACTACACGGTTCGAACACTGAAGCTTTCTTT; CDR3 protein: CASRLHGSNTEAFF
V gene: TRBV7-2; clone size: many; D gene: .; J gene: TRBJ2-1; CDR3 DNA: TGTGCCAGCGGGGATGAGCAGTTCTTC; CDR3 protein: CASGDEQFF
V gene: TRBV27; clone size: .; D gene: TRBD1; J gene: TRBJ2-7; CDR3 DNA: TGTGCCAGCAGCCACCGACAGGGACGACCCTACGAGCAGTACTTC; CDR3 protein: CASSHRQGRPYEQYF
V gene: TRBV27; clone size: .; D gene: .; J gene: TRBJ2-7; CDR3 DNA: TGTGCCAGCAGTGCCCCTGGGAGGGGGCGTTACGAGCAGTACTTC; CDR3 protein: CASSAPGRGRYEQYF
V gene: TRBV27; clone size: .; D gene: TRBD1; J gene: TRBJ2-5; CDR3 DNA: TGTGCCAGCAGTTTATATCTTCGGACAGGGGAAAGGGAGACCCAGTACTTC; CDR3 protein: CASSLYLRTGERETQYF
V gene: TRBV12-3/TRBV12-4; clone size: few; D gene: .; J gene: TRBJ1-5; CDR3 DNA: TGTGCCAGCAGTTCCCGGGAGATAAGCAATCAGCCCCAGCATTTT; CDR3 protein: CASSSREISNQPQHF
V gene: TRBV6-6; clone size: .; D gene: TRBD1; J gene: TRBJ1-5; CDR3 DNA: TGTGCCAGCAGTTACTCACTCGGGACAGGGGATCAGCCCCAGCATTTT; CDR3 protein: CASSYSLGTGDQPQHF
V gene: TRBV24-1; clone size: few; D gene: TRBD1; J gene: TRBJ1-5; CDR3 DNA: TGTGCCACCGGTGCTGGGACAGATAATCAGCCCCAGCATTTT; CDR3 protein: CATGAGTDNQPQHF
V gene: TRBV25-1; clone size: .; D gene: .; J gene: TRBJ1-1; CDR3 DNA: TGTGCCAGCAGTAACAGGTACACTGAAGCTTTCTTT; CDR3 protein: CASSNRYTEAFF
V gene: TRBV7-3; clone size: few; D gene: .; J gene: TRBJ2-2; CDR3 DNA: TGTGCCAGCAGCTTAAATGATTTAAACACCGGGGAGCTGTTTTTT; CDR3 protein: CASSLNDLNTGELFF
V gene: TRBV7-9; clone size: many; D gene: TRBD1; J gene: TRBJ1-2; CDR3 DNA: TGTGCCAGCAGCCTTGGACAGGGGTCTAACTATGGCTACACCTTC; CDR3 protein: CASSLGQGSNYGYTF
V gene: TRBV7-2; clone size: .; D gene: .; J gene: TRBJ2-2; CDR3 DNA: TGTGCCAGCAGCTTTTTCGGCGGGGAGCTGTTTTTT; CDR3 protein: CASSFFGGELFF
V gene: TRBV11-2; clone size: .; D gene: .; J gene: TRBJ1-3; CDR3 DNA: TGTGCCAGCAGCGCGCGGGGCTCTGGAAACACCATATATTTT; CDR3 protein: CASSARGSGNTIYF
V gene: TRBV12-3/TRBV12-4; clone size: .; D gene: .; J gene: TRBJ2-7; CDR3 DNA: TGTGCCAGCAGTTTTGGGATAGGGAGCTCCTACGAGCAGTACTTC; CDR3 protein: CASSFGIGSSYEQYF
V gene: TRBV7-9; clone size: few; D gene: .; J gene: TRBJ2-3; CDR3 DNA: TGTGCCAGCAGCTTTTTGAGCCACCCCACAGATACGCAGTATTTT; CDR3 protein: CASSFLSHPTDTQYF
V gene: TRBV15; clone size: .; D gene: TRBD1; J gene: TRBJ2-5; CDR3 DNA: TGTGCCACCAGCAGAGATTTTTGGGCCGGGACAGGGGACCAAGAGACCCAGTACTTC; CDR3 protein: CATSRDFWAGTGDQETQYF